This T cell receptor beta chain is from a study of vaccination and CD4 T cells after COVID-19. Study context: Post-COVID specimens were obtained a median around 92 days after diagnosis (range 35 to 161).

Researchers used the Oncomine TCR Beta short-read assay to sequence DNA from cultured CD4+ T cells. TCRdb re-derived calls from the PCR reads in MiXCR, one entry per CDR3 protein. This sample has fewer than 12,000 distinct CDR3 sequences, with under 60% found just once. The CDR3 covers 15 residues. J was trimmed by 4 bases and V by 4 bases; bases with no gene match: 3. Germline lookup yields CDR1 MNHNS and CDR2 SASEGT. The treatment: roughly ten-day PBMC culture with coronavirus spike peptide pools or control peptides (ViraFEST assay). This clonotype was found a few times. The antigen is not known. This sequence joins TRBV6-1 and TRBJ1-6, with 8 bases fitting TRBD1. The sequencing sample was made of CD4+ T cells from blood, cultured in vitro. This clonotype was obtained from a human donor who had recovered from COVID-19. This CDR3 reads CASSGRQGYNSPLHF. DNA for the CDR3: TGTGCCAGCAGTGGACGACAGGGGTATAATTCACCCCTCCACTTT.